Listed below are T cell receptor beta chains from one sample, sequenced in a study of beta chain features in type 1 diabetes. The data were produced by immunoSEQ multiplex PCR, yet TCRdb's version contains in-frame clones alone and is incomplete. Of hundreds of thousands of clones listed, approximately 15% are singletons. The sequenced sample was naive CD4+ T cells from blood. These receptors all stem from a man aged 25-45 years in good health. Both conserved end residues are part of each CDR3. The order of the fields is D gene, V gene, J gene, clone size, CDR3 DNA, CDR3 protein. D genes are given only for firm matches. Rows may omit the clone size; those that give it use once, few, many or a size class.

d_call: NA
v_call: TRBV30
j_call: TRBJ2-2
clone_size: NA
cdr3_nt: TGTGCCTGGAGACAAGTTTCGAACACCGGGGAGCTGTTTTTT
cdr3_aa: CAWRQVSNTGELFF

d_call: TRBD2
v_call: TRBV30
j_call: TRBJ2-3
clone_size: few
cdr3_nt: TGTGCCTGGAGTGGTGGACTAGCGGGATCAGATACGCAGTATTTT
cdr3_aa: CAWSGGLAGSDTQYF

d_call: NA
v_call: TRBV20-1
j_call: TRBJ2-1
clone_size: NA
cdr3_nt: TGCAGTGCCCCGGGCTACAATGAGCAGTTCTTC
cdr3_aa: CSAPGYNEQFF

d_call: TRBD2
v_call: TRBV4-2
j_call: TRBJ2-5
clone_size: NA
cdr3_nt: TGTGCCAGCAGCCAAGTGGGTAGCGGGAGGTACCAAGAGACCCAGTACTTC
cdr3_aa: CASSQVGSGRYQETQYF

d_call: TRBD1
v_call: TRBV4-3
j_call: TRBJ1-1
clone_size: few
cdr3_nt: TGCGCCAGCAGCCAAGCGGGACAGACGAACAGGAAACCTGAAGCTTTCTTT
cdr3_aa: CASSQAGQTNRKPEAFF

d_call: TRBD1
v_call: TRBV7-8
j_call: TRBJ1-2
clone_size: NA
cdr3_nt: TGTGCCAGCAGCTTAAGGGACAGGGTCCGCTATGGCTACACCTTC
cdr3_aa: CASSLRDRVRYGYTF

d_call: NA
v_call: TRBV29-1
j_call: TRBJ1-4
clone_size: few
cdr3_nt: TGCAGCGCCGGTAGGGGGACTAATGAAAAACTGTTTTTT
cdr3_aa: CSAGRGTNEKLFF

d_call: NA
v_call: TRBV30
j_call: TRBJ1-5
clone_size: NA
cdr3_nt: TGTGCCTGGAAGCAGTTTAATCAGCCCCAGCATTTT
cdr3_aa: CAWKQFNQPQHF

d_call: NA
v_call: TRBV30
j_call: TRBJ2-2
clone_size: few
cdr3_nt: TGTGCCTGGGGCAGTCCGAACACCGGGGAGCTGTTTTTT
cdr3_aa: CAWGSPNTGELFF

d_call: TRBD2
v_call: TRBV7-2
j_call: TRBJ2-2
clone_size: few
cdr3_nt: TGTGCCAGCAGCACTAGCGGAGCGAACACCGGGGAGCTGTTTTTT
cdr3_aa: CASSTSGANTGELFF

d_call: NA
v_call: TRBV7-8
j_call: TRBJ2-4
clone_size: NA
cdr3_nt: TGTGCCAGCAGCCCAGTAAGGGACGGCCGCATTCAGTACTTC
cdr3_aa: CASSPVRDGRIQYF

d_call: NA
v_call: TRBV5-5
j_call: TRBJ2-3
clone_size: NA
cdr3_nt: TGTGCCAGCAGCTTGGCCGATCCCTCTAGCACAGATACGCAGTATTTT
cdr3_aa: CASSLADPSSTDTQYF

d_call: NA
v_call: TRBV18
j_call: TRBJ1-5
clone_size: NA
cdr3_nt: TGTGCCAGCTCACCGAACCGAAGCAATCAGCCCCAGCATTTT
cdr3_aa: CASSPNRSNQPQHF

d_call: NA
v_call: TRBV18
j_call: TRBJ2-7
clone_size: NA
cdr3_nt: TGTGCCAGCTCCCCATCGTTCCACGAGCAGTACTTC
cdr3_aa: CASSPSFHEQYF

d_call: NA
v_call: TRBV6-5
j_call: TRBJ2-5
clone_size: NA
cdr3_nt: TGTGCCAGCAGCCAGTCGGGGGAGACCCAGTACTTC
cdr3_aa: CASSQSGETQYF

d_call: NA
v_call: TRBV18
j_call: TRBJ1-2
clone_size: few
cdr3_nt: TGTGCCAGCTCACCACCGAACCGAGGTGACTATGGCTACACCTTC
cdr3_aa: CASSPPNRGDYGYTF

d_call: NA
v_call: TRBV30
j_call: TRBJ1-1
clone_size: NA
cdr3_nt: TGTGCCTGGAGTGTACGGAGTGAAGCTTTCTTT
cdr3_aa: CAWSVRSEAFF

d_call: NA
v_call: TRBV9
j_call: TRBJ2-2
clone_size: NA
cdr3_nt: TGTGCCAGCAGCGTAGAGCCGGTCACCGGGGAGCTGTTTTTT
cdr3_aa: CASSVEPVTGELFF

d_call: NA
v_call: TRBV12-5
j_call: TRBJ2-1
clone_size: NA
cdr3_nt: TGTGCTAGTGGTTCAGTAGGACAAGGCAATGAGCAGTTCTTC
cdr3_aa: CASGSVGQGNEQFF

d_call: NA
v_call: TRBV7-3
j_call: TRBJ2-6
clone_size: few
cdr3_nt: TGTGCCAGCAGCTTCGCGGACTCTGGGGCCAACGTCCTGACTTTC
cdr3_aa: CASSFADSGANVLTF

d_call: NA
v_call: TRBV11-2
j_call: TRBJ1-2
clone_size: NA
cdr3_nt: TGTGCCAGCAGGGCTTTGCGAGCCCAGACGGCGGCCGGCTACACCTTC
cdr3_aa: CASRALRAQTAAGYTF

d_call: NA
v_call: TRBV20-1
j_call: TRBJ2-5
clone_size: few
cdr3_nt: TGCAGTGCTATACAGGATAGGACCCAGTACTTC
cdr3_aa: CSAIQDRTQYF

d_call: TRBD2
v_call: TRBV19
j_call: TRBJ2-1
clone_size: few
cdr3_nt: TGTGCCAGTAGTATACAGGGCGGGAGCCTCGTCAATGAGCAGTTCTTC
cdr3_aa: CASSIQGGSLVNEQFF

d_call: NA
v_call: TRBV7-9
j_call: TRBJ1-3
clone_size: NA
cdr3_nt: TGTGCCAGCAGCTTAGACACCTCTGGAAACACCATATATTTT
cdr3_aa: CASSLDTSGNTIYF

d_call: NA
v_call: TRBV27
j_call: TRBJ2-5
clone_size: NA
cdr3_nt: TGTGCCAGCAGCCGTTTACCTCAAGAGACCCAGTACTTC
cdr3_aa: CASSRLPQETQYF

d_call: NA
v_call: TRBV5-6
j_call: TRBJ1-1
clone_size: few
cdr3_nt: TGTGCCAGCAGCTTGCAAACTGAAGCTTTCTTT
cdr3_aa: CASSLQTEAFF

d_call: NA
v_call: TRBV5-1
j_call: TRBJ2-5
clone_size: few
cdr3_nt: TGCGCCAGCAGCGTCGGACCTGAGGAGACCCAGTACTTC
cdr3_aa: CASSVGPEETQYF

d_call: NA
v_call: TRBV28
j_call: TRBJ2-5
clone_size: NA
cdr3_nt: TGTGCCAGCAGTTTAGCGGGGATGATGGGAGAGACCCAGTACTTC
cdr3_aa: CASSLAGMMGETQYF